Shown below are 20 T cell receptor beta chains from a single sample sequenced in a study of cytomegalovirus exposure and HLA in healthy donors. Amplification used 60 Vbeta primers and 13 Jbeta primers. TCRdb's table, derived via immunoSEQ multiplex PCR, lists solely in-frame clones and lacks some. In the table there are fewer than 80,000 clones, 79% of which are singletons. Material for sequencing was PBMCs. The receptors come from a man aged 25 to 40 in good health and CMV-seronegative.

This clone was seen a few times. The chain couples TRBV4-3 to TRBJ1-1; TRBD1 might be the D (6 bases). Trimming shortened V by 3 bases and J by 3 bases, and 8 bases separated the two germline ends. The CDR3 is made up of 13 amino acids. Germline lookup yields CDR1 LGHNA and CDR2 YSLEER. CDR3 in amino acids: CASSHQGYTEAFF. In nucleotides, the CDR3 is TGCGCCAGCAGCCACCAGGGGTACACTGAAGCTTTCTTT.

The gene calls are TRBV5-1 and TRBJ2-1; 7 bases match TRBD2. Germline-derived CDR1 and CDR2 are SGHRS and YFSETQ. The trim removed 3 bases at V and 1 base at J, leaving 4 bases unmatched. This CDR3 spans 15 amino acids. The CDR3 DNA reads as TGCGCCAGCAGCTCTAGCGGAGCGTCCTACAATGAGCAGTTCTTC. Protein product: CASSSSGASYNEQFF.

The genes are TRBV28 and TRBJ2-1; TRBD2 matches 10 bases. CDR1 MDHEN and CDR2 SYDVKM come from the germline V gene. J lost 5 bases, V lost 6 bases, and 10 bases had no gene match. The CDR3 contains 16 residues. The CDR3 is CASSPHASGSHNEQFF. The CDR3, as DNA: TGTGCCAGCAGCCCCCACGCTAGCGGGAGTCACAATGAGCAGTTCTTC.

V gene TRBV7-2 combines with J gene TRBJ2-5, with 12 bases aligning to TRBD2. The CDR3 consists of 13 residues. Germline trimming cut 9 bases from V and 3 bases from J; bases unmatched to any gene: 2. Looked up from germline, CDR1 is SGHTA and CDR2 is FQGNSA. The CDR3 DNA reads TGTGCCAGTCGGACTAGCGGGGAAGAGACCCAGTACTTC. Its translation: CASRTSGEETQYF.

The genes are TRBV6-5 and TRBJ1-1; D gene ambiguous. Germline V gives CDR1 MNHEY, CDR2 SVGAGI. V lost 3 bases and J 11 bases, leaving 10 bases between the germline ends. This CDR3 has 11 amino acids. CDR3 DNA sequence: TGTGCCAGCAGTTATGGCACCAGGGCTTTCTTT. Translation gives CASSYGTRAFF.

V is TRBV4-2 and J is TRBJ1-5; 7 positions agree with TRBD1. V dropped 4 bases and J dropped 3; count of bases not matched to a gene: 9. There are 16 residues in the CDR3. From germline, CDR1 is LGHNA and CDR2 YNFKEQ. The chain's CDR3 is CASSLDRAIANQPQHF. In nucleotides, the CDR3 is TGTGCCAGCAGCCTCGACAGGGCTATTGCCAATCAGCCCCAGCATTTT.

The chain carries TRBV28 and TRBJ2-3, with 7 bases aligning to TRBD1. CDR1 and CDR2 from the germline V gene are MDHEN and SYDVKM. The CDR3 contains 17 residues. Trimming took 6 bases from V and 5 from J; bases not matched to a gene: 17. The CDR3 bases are TGTGCCAGCAGCCCCGGGCGCCGTACAGGGGTGGGAGATACGCAGTATTTT. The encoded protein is CASSPGRRTGVGDTQYF.

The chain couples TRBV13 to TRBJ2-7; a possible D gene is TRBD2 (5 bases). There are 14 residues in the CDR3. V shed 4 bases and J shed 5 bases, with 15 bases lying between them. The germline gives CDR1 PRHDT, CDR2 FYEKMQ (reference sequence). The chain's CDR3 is CASSYLSGKHEQYF. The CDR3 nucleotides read TGTGCCAGCAGCTACTTATCGGGGAAACACGAGCAGTACTTC.

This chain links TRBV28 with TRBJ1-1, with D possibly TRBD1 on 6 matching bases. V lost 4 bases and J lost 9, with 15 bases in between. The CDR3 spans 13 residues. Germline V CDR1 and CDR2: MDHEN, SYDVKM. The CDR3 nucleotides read TGTGCCAGCAGTTCCCCTGACAGGCTCAAAGCTTTCTTT. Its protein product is CASSSPDRLKAFF.

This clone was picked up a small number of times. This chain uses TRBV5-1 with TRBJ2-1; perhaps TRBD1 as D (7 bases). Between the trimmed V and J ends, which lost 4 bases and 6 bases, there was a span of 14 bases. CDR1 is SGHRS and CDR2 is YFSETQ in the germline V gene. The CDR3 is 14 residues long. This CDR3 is CASSPGQEGNEQFF. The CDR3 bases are TGCGCCAGCAGCCCTGGACAGGAGGGCAATGAGCAGTTCTTC.

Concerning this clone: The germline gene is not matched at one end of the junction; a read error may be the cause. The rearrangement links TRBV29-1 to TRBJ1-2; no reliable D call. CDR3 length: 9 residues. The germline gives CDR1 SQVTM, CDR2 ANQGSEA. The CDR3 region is CSVDRVGDF. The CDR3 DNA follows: TGCAGCGTTGACCGTGTGGGAGACTTC. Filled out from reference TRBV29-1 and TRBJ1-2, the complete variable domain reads SAVISQKPSRDICQRGTSLTIQCQVDSQVTMMFWYRQQPGQSLTLIATANQGSEATYESGFVIDKFPISRPNLTFSTLTVSNMSPEDSSIYLCSVDRVGDFGSGTRLTVV.

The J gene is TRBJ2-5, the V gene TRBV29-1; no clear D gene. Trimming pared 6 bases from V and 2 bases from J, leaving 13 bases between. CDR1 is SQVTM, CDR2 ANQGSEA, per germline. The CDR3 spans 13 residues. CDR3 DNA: TGCAGCGTCAAGGCGACACGTCAAGAGACCCAGTACTTC. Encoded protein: CSVKATRQETQYF. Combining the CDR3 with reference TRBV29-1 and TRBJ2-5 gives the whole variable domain SAVISQKPSRDICQRGTSLTIQCQVDSQVTMMFWYRQQPGQSLTLIATANQGSEATYESGFVIDKFPISRPNLTFSTLTVSNMSPEDSSIYLCSVKATRQETQYFGPGTRLLVL.

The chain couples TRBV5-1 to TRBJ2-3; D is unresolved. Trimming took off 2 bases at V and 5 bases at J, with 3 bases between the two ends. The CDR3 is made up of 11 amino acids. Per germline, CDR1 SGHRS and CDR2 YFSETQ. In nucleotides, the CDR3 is TGCGCCAGCAGCTTCCAAGATACGCAGTATTTT. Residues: CASSFQDTQYF.

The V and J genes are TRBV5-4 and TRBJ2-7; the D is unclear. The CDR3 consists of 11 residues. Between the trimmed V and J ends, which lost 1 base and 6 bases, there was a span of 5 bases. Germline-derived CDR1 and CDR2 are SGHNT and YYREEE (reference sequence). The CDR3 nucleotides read TGTGCCAGCAGCTTGATGGCCGAGCAGTACTTC. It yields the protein CASSLMAEQYF.

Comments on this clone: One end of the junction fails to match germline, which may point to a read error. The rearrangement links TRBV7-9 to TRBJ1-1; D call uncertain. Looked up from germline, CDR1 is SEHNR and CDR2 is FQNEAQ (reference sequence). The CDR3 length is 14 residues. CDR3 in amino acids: CSSSLASGNTEAFF. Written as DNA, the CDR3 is TGTTCCAGCAGCTTAGCCTCGGGGAACACTGAAGCTTTCTTT.

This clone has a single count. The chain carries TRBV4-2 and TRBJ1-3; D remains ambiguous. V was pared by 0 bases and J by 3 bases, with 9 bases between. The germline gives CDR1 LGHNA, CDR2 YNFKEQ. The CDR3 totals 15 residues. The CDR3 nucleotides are TGTGCCAGCAGCCAAGATTGGCAGGTTGGAAACACCATATATTTT. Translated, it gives CASSQDWQVGNTIYF.

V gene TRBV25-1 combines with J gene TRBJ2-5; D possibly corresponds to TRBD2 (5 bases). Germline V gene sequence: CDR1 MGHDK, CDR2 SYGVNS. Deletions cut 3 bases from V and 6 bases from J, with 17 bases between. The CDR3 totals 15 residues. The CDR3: CASSDPSTSSQTQYF. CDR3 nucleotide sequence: TGTGCCAGCAGTGACCCTAGTACTAGTAGTCAGACCCAGTACTTC.

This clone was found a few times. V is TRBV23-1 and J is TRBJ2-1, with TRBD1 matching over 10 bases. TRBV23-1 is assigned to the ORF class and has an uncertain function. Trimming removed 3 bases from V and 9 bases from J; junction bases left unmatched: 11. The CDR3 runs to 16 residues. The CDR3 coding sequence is TGCGCCAGCAGTCATTCTTGGACAGGGGGAGGTGGTGAGCAGTTCTTC. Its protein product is CASSHSWTGGGGEQFF.

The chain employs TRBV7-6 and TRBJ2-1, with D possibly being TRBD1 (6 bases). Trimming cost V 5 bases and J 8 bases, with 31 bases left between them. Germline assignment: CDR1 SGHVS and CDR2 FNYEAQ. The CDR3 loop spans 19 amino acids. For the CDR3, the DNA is TGTGCCAGCAGCCCAGTCCCGGGACACGGACGGAACGACCTACATGAGCAGTTCTTC. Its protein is CASSPVPGHGRNDLHEQFF.

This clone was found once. This chain's CDR3 is CASSWRQANYTF. CDR3 DNA: TGTGCCAGCAGCTGGCGACAGGCTAACTACACCTTC. The gene calls are TRBV7-2 and TRBJ1-2; a weak D match, TRBD1 (6 bases). CDR3 length equals 12 residues. Germline assignment: CDR1 SGHTA and CDR2 FQGNSA. V was clipped by 4 bases and J by 10 bases, with 13 bases between them.